These 25 T cell receptor beta chains were all obtained from the same sample, sequenced in a study of blood T cell repertoires in COVID-19. The data were produced by immunoSEQ multiplex PCR, yet TCRdb's version contains in-frame clones alone and is incomplete. The profile shows some 250,000 clones, around 87% of them singletons. Sequencing was done on a sample of peripheral blood. The receptors come from a young woman who had recovered from COVID-19.

This clone was observed a single time. The V and J genes are TRBV5-1 and TRBJ1-2, with 8 bases identical to TRBD1. Germline CDR1 and CDR2: SGHRS and YFSETQ. The length of the CDR3 is 13 residues. V shed 3 bases, J shed 8 bases, and the junction held 6 bases outside the gene matches. CDR3 DNA: TGCGCCAGCAGCTCCGGACAGGGAGGCGGCTACACCTTC. The encoded protein is CASSSGQGGGYTF.

This clone has a single count. The rearrangement uses TRBV5-4 and TRBJ2-7; D perhaps matches TRBD1 (6 bases). CDR1 is SGHNT, CDR2 YYREEE, per germline (reference sequence). The CDR3 is made up of 13 amino acids. V was trimmed by 4 bases and J by 6 bases, leaving 14 bases between them. DNA of the CDR3: TGTGCCAGCAGCAATCAGGGGTGGGGCGAGCAGTACTTC. Its translation is CASSNQGWGEQYF.

Only one count was recorded for this clone. The CDR3 DNA follows: TGTGCCAGCAGCGTAGGATCAGGGGGGATTAACTATGGCTACACCTTC. Translated: CASSVGSGGINYGYTF. The chain uses TRBV9 and TRBJ1-2, with 7 bases that match TRBD1. The V gene end was trimmed by 0 bases and the J gene end by 1 base; junction bases not matched to a gene: 6. The germline V gene has CDR1 SGDLS and CDR2 YYNGEE. This CDR3 contains 16 residues.

The chain couples TRBV7-3 to TRBJ2-7; 8 positions match TRBD1. The CDR3 runs to 17 residues. Looked up from germline, CDR1 is SGHTA and CDR2 is FQGTGA. V lost 5 bases, J lost 5 bases, and 17 bases stayed unmatched. The CDR3 loop is CASSPGTGEREGHEQYF. The CDR3 DNA reads TGTGCCAGCAGCCCCGGGACAGGAGAAAGAGAGGGTCACGAGCAGTACTTC.

This CDR3 reads CASSDDRGIGNTEAFF. The DNA for the CDR3 is TGTGCCAGCAGTGACGACAGGGGAATAGGAAACACTGAAGCTTTCTTT. The rearrangement joins TRBV6-1 to TRBJ1-1, with TRBD1 matching 8 bases. The CDR3 runs 16 residues. Losses at the gene ends were 3 bases for V and 2 bases for J; bases not matched to a gene: 8. Germline CDR1 reads MNHNS; CDR2 reads SASEGT.

The CDR3 DNA is TGTGCCAGCAGCCGACAGAAGCGTGGGGTTGAGCAGTTCTTC. It yields the protein CASSRQKRGVEQFF. The chain joins TRBV3-1 (or the pseudogene TRBV3-2) to TRBJ2-1, with a possible D match to TRBD1 (5 bases). The CDR3 runs to 14 residues. V lost 4 bases and J lost 9, with 16 bases in between. CDR1 is LGHDT, CDR2 YNNKEL, per germline (reference sequence).

This clone was observed once. V and J are TRBV14 and TRBJ2-4, with TRBD1 matching over 12 bases. The CDR3 length is 16 residues. Losses at the gene ends were 2 bases for V and 5 bases for J; bases not matched to a gene: 4. From germline, CDR1 is SGHDN and CDR2 FVKESK. The CDR3 is CASSQLGQGAENIQYF. CDR3 sequence (DNA): TGTGCCAGCAGCCAACTGGGACAGGGGGCTGAAAACATTCAGTACTTC.

The chain has TRBV7-6 and TRBJ2-2; maybe TRBD1 (6 bases). From germline, CDR1 is SGHVS and CDR2 FNYEAQ. V was pared by 4 bases and J by 8 bases, with 14 bases between. CDR3 length: 14 residues. DNA of the CDR3: TGTGCCAGCAGCTCCCCCGGGACAAGAGGGGAGCTGTTTTTT. This translates into CASSSPGTRGELFF.

The rearrangement links TRBV7-3 to TRBJ2-2; D unclear. CDR3 length: 12 residues. Germline V gene data show CDR1 as SGHTA and CDR2 as FQGTGA. Trimming removed 5 bases from V and 5 bases from J, with 6 bases in between. CDR3 amino acids: CASSKYTGELFF. Written as DNA, the CDR3 is TGTGCCAGCAGCAAATATACCGGGGAGCTGTTTTTT.

This clone came up once. This chain joins TRBV7-2 and TRBJ1-6; TRBD1 agrees at 12 bases. The J segment lost 7 bases and the V segment lost 4 bases, leaving 11 bases of the junction unmatched. The CDR3 runs 18 residues. Per the germline V gene, CDR1 is SGHTA and CDR2 is FQGNSA. This CDR3 is CASSSPGTGTGGNSPLHF. The CDR3 DNA sequence: TGTGCCAGCAGCTCCCCGGGAACCGGGACAGGGGGCAATTCACCCCTCCACTTT. The complete variable domain, with remaining parts taken from reference TRBV7-2 and TRBJ1-6, reads GAGVSQSPSNKVTEKGKDVELRCDPISGHTALYWYRQSLGQGLEFLIYFQGNSAPDKSGLPSDRFSAERTGGSVSTLTIQRTQQEDSAVYLCASSSPGTGTGGNSPLHFGNGTRLTVT.

This chain links TRBV12-5 with TRBJ2-1, with a tentative D call TRBD1 (5 bases). The V end lost 0 bases, the J end lost 1 base, and 7 bases lay between the germline ends. Germline lookup yields CDR1 LGHNT and CDR2 FRNRAP. The CDR3 is made up of 15 amino acids. CDR3 residues: CASGLVGESYNEQFF. CDR3 bases: TGTGCTAGTGGTTTGGTAGGGGAATCCTACAATGAGCAGTTCTTC.

The chain couples TRBV10-2 to TRBJ2-5, with 12 positions matching TRBD2. CDR3 length: 16 amino acids. Germline CDR1 reads WSHSY; CDR2 reads SAAADI. V shed 6 bases, J shed 2 bases, and the junction held 7 bases outside the gene matches. CDR3 bases: TGCGCCAGCAGCGAGACTAGCGGGGGACCGCAAGAGACCCAGTACTTC. Translation: CASSETSGGPQETQYF.

This clone was seen only once. V and J are TRBV2 and TRBJ2-2, with D possibly being TRBD2 (7 bases). V lost 7 bases to trimming and J lost 4 bases, with 19 bases between them. CDR1 and CDR2 (germline): SNHLY, FYNNEI. The CDR3 has 16 amino acids. The CDR3 reads CASNRRGGAGTGELFF. In nucleotides, the CDR3 is TGTGCCAGCAACCGAAGGGGGGGCGCGGGCACCGGGGAGCTGTTTTTT. The full variable domain, completed using reference TRBV2 and TRBJ2-2, is EPEVTQTPSHQVTQMGQEVILRCVPISNHLYFYWYRQILGQKVEFLVSFYNNEISEKSEIFDDQFSVERPDGSNFTLKIRSTKLEDSAMYFCASNRRGGAGTGELFFGEGSRLTVL.

The genes are TRBV4-2 and TRBJ2-3; TRBD2 aligns across 10 bases. The germline V gene encodes CDR1 LGHNA and CDR2 YNFKEQ. The length of the CDR3 is 18 residues. V trimming: 4 bases; J trimming: 4 bases; junction bases outside the gene matches: 14. The CDR3 loop is CASSPQPSQRGGPDTQYF. CDR3 in DNA: TGTGCCAGCAGCCCCCAACCCTCACAGCGGGGGGGCCCAGATACGCAGTATTTT.

The chain couples TRBV13 to TRBJ2-1; D possibly corresponds to TRBD2 (6 bases). Trimming cost V 5 bases and J 9 bases, with 17 bases left between them. The CDR3 loop spans 14 amino acids. Germline CDR1 PRHDT, CDR2 FYEKMQ (reference sequence). CDR3 DNA: TGTGCCAGCAGCCCGGGGCCTCTAGCGCTTGAGCAGTTCTTC. It encodes CASSPGPLALEQFF.

The chain is built from TRBV6-5 and TRBJ2-1; 9 bases map to TRBD1. The CDR3 runs 15 residues. With V trimmed by 6 bases and J by 0 bases, 3 bases remained unmatched. Germline CDR1 and CDR2: MNHEY and SVGAGI. The CDR3 sequence is CASRPTGGSYNEQFF. The DNA of the CDR3 is TGTGCCAGCAGACCGACAGGGGGCTCCTACAATGAGCAGTTCTTC.

Note on this clone: Additional DNA sequences in this sample encode the identical CDR3. This chain links TRBV9 with TRBJ2-4, with TRBD2 matching over 11 bases. The germline gives CDR1 SGDLS, CDR2 YYNGEE. V was clipped by 0 bases and J by 1 base; unmatched bases: 0. This CDR3 has 16 residues. The CDR3 is CASSVGLAGAKNIQYF. The CDR3 DNA is TGTGCCAGCAGCGTAGGACTAGCGGGGGCCAAAAACATTCAGTACTTC.

The J gene is TRBJ2-7, the V gene TRBV11-2, with TRBD1 matching over 7 bases. In germline, CDR1 is SGHAT, CDR2 FQNNGV. With 5 bases clipped from V and 3 bases from J, the junction kept 10 bases outside the gene matches. The CDR3 is 15 amino acids. The CDR3 sequence is CASSLETGKGYEQYF. For the CDR3, the DNA is TGTGCCAGCAGCCTCGAGACAGGGAAGGGCTACGAGCAGTACTTC.

The chain is built from TRBV7-9 and TRBJ1-1; 9 bases fit TRBD1. V shed 5 bases, J shed 5 bases, and the junction held 12 bases outside the gene matches. The CDR3 consists of 16 residues. The germline V gene encodes CDR1 SEHNR and CDR2 FQNEAQ (reference sequence). The CDR3 loop is CASSPGQGNLGTEAFF. The CDR3 nucleotides read TGTGCCAGCAGCCCCGGACAGGGGAATTTGGGGACTGAAGCTTTCTTT.

The gene calls are TRBV6-5 and TRBJ2-3, with 10 bases that match TRBD1. Germline V gene sequence: CDR1 MNHEY, CDR2 SVGAGI. V lost 10 bases and J lost 9; bases outside the gene matches: 10. The CDR3 is 13 residues long. CDR3: CAIPGQGIGTQYF. The CDR3 nucleotides are TGTGCCATCCCGGGACAGGGGATAGGGACGCAGTATTTT.

The chain has TRBV18 and TRBJ2-7, with 7 bases fitting TRBD2. The V gene's germline CDR1 is KGHSH and CDR2 LQKENI. This CDR3 is 14 amino acids long. V dropped 5 bases and J dropped 4; count of bases not matched to a gene: 8. CDR3 DNA: TGTGCCAGCTCATCCTCGGGAGGAGTTTACGAGCAGTACTTC. Its protein product is CASSSSGGVYEQYF.

The chain is built from TRBV18 and TRBJ2-1, with 10 positions matching TRBD2. The J segment lost 9 bases and the V segment lost 3 bases, leaving 8 bases of the junction unmatched. Germline-derived CDR1 and CDR2 are KGHSH and LQKENI. The length of the CDR3 is 15 residues. CDR3 DNA: TGTGCCAGCTCACCGGCAGCGGGGGGGACGGGTGAGCAGTTCTTC. Translated: CASSPAAGGTGEQFF.

The V and J genes are TRBV5-1 and TRBJ1-2, with a possible D match to TRBD1 (5 bases). The CDR3 is 13 residues long. Germline CDR1 is SGHRS and CDR2 is YFSETQ. V lost 2 bases to trimming and J lost 10 bases, with 15 bases between them. The chain's CDR3 is CASSLGPGNYYTF. The CDR3 coding sequence is TGCGCCAGCAGCTTAGGACCAGGGAACTACTACACCTTC.

This chain joins TRBV5-8 and TRBJ1-5; D gene ambiguous. Deletions cut 0 bases from V and 5 bases from J, with 12 bases between. The CDR3 loop spans 15 amino acids. Germline V gene sequence: CDR1 SGHTS, CDR2 YDEGEE. The DNA of the CDR3 is TGTGCCAGCAGCTTGGACAGACCGGGGTATCAGCCCCAGCATTTT. Translation: CASSLDRPGYQPQHF.

This sequence joins TRBV18 and TRBJ1-6; 7 bases line up with TRBD1. From germline, CDR1 is KGHSH and CDR2 LQKENI. The CDR3 totals 14 residues. The trim removed 2 bases at V and 9 bases at J, leaving 4 bases unmatched. Here the CDR3 DNA reads TGTGCCAGCTCACCAGAAGGGGGCGGTTCACCCCTCCACTTT. Translation gives CASSPEGGGSPLHF.